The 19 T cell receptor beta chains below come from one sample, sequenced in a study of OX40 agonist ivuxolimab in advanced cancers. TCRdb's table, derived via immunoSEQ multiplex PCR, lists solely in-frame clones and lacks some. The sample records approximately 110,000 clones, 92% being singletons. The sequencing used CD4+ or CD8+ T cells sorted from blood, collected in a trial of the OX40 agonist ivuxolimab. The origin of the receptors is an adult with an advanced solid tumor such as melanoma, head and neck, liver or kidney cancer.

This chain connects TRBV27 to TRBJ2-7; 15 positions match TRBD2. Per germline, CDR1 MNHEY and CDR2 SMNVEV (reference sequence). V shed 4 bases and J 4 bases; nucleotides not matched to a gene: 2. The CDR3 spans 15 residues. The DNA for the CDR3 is TGTGCCAGCAGTTGGGGGACTAGCGGGAGGTACGAGCAGTACTTC. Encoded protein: CASSWGTSGRYEQYF.

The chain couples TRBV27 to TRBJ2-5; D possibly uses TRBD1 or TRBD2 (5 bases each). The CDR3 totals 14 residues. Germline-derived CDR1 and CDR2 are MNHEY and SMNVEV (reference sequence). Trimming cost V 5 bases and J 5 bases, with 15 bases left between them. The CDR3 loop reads CASSHRKGPETQYF. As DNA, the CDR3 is TGTGCCAGCAGTCACCGAAAGGGACCTGAGACCCAGTACTTC.

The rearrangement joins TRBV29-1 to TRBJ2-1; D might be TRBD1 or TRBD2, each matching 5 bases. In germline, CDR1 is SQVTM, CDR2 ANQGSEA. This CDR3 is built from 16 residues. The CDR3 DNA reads TGCAGTCAACAATCCCGACAGAACCGGGGCTTTCATGAGCAGTTCTTC. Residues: CSQQSRQNRGFHEQFF.

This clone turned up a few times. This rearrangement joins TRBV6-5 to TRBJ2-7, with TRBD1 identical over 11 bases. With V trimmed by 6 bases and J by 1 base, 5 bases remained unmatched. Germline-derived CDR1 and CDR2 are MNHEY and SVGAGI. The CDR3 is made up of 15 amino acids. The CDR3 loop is CASRPRDRGSYEQYF. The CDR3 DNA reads TGTGCCAGCAGGCCACGGGACAGGGGGTCCTACGAGCAGTACTTC.

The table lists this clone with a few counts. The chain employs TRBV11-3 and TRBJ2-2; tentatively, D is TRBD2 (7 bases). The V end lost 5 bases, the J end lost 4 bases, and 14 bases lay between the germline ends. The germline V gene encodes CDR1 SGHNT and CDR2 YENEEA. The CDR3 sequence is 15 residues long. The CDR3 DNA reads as TGTGCCAGCAGCCCGGGGGGACATCTCACCGGGGAGCTGTTTTTT. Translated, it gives CASSPGGHLTGELFF.

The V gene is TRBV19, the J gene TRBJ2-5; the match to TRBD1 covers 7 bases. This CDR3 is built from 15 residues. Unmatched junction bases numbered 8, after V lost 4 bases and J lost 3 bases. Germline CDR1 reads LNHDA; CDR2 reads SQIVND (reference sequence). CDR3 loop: CASSTPGTAKETQYF. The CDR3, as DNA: TGTGCCAGTAGTACACCCGGGACAGCAAAAGAGACCCAGTACTTC.

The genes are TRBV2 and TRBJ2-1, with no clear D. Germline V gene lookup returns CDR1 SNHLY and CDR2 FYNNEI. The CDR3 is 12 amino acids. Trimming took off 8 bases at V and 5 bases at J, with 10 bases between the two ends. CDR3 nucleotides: TGTGCCAGCCTGGGATGGGACAATGAGCAGTTCTTC. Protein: CASLGWDNEQFF.

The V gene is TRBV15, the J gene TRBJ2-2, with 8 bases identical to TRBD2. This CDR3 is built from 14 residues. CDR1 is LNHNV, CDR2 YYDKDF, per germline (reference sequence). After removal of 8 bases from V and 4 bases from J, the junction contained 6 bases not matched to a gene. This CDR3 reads CATGNGRATGELFF. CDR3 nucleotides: TGTGCCACCGGAAACGGGAGGGCCACCGGGGAGCTGTTTTTT.

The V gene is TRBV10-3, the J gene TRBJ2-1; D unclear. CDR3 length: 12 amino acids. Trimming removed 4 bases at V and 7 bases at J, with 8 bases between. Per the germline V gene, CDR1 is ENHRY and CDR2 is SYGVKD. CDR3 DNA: TGTGCCATCAGTGGGGGTTTGAATGAGCAGTTCTTC. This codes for CAISGGLNEQFF.

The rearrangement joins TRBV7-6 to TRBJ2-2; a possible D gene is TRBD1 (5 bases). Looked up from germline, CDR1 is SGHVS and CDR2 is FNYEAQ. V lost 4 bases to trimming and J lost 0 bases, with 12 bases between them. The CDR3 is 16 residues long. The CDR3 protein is CASSSLTDTNTGELFF. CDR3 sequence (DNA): TGTGCCAGCAGCTCGCTGACAGATACGAACACCGGGGAGCTGTTTTTT.

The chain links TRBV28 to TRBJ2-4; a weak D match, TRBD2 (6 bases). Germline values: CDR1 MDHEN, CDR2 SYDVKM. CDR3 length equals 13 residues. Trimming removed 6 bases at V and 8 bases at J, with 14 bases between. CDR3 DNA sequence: TGTGCCAGCAGCCAAACGCCGGGAGACATTCAGTACTTC. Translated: CASSQTPGDIQYF.

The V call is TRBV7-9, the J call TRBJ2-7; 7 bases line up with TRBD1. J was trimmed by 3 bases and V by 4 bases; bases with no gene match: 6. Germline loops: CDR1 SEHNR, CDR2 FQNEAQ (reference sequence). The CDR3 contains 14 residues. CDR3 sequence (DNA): TGTGCCAGCAGCTCCCAGGGGGTTAACTACGAGCAGTACTTC. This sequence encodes CASSSQGVNYEQYF.

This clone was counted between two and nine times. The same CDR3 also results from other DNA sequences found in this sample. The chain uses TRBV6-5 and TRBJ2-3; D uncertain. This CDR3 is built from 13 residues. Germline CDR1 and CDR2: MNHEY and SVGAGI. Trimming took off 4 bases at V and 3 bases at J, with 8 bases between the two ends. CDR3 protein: CASSSQVTDTQYF. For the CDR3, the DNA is TGTGCCAGCAGTTCACAAGTAACAGATACGCAGTATTTT.

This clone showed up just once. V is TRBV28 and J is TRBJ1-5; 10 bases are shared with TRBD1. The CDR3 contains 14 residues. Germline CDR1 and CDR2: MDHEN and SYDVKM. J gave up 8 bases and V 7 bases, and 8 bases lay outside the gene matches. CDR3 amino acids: CASTVTGGSKPQHF. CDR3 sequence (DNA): TGTGCCAGCACAGTGACAGGGGGCTCGAAGCCCCAGCATTTT. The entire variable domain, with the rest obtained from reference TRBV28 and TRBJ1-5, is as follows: DVKVTQSSRYLVKRTGEKVFLECVQDMDHENMFWYRQDPGLGLRLIYFSYDVKMKEKGDIPEGYSVSREKKERFSLILESASTNQTSMYLCASTVTGGSKPQHFGDGTRLSIL.

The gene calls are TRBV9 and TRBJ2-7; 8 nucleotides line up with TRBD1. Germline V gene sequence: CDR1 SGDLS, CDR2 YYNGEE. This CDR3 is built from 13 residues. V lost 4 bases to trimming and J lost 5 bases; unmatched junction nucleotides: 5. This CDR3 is CASSLGQVNEQYF. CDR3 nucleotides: TGTGCCAGCAGCTTGGGACAGGTTAACGAGCAGTACTTC. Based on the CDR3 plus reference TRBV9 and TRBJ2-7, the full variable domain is DSGVTQTPKHLITATGQRVTLRCSPRSGDLSVYWYQQSLDQGLQFLIQYYNGEERAKGNILERFSAQQFPDLHSELNLSSLELGDSALYFCASSLGQVNEQYFGPGTRLTVT.

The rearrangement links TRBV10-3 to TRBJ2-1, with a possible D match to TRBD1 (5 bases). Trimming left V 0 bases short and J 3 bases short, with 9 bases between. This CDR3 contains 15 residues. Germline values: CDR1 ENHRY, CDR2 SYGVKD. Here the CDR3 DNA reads TGTGCCATCAGTGAGTCCAGGGAAAACTACAATGAGCAGTTCTTC. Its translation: CAISESRENYNEQFF.

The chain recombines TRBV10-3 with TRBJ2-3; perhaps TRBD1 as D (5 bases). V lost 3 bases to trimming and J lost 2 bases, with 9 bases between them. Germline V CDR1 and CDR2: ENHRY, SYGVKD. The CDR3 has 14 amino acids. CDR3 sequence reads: CAISDSRDTDTQYF. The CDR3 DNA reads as TGTGCCATCAGTGATAGCAGGGACACAGATACGCAGTATTTT.

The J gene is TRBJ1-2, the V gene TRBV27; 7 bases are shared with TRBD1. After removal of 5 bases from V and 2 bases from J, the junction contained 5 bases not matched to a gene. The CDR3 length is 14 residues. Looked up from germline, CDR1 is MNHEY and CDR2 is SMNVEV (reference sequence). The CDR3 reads CASSHSGQNYGYTF. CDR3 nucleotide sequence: TGTGCCAGCAGTCACTCGGGACAGAACTATGGCTACACCTTC.

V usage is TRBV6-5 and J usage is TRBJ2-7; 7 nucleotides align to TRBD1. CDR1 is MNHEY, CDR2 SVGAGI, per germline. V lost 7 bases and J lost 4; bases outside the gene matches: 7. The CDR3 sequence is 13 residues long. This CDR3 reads CASTRQGSYEQYF. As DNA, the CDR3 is TGTGCCAGCACCAGACAGGGAAGTTACGAGCAGTACTTC.